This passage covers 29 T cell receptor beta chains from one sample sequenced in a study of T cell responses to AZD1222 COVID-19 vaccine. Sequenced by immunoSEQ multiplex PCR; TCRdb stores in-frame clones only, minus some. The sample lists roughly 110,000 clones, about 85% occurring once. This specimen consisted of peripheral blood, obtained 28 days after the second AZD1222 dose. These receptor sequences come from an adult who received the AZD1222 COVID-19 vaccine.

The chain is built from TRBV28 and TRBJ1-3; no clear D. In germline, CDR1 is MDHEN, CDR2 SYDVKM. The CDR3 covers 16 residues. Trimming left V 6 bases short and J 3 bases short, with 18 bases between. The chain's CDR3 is CASSPVTVTGGNTIYF. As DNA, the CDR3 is TGTGCCAGCAGCCCGGTGACGGTAACGGGTGGAAACACCATATATTTT.

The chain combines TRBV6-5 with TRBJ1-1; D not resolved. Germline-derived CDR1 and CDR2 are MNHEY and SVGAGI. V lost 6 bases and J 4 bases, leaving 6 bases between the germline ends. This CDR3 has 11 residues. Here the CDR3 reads CASRLFTEAFF. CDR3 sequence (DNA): TGTGCCAGCAGACTCTTCACTGAAGCTTTCTTT.

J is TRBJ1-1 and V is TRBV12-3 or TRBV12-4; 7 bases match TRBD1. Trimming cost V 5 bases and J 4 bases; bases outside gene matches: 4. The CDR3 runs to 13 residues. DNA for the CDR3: TGTGCCAGCAGTCCACAGGGGAGCACTGAAGCTTTCTTT. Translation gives CASSPQGSTEAFF.

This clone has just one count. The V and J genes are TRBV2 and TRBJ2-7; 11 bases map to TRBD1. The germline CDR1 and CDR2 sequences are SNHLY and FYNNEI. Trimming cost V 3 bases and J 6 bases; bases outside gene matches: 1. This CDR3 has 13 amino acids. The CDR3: CASSEGTGGEQYF. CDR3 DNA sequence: TGTGCCAGCAGTGAGGGGACAGGGGGCGAGCAGTACTTC. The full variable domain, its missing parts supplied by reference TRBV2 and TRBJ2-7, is EPEVTQTPSHQVTQMGQEVILRCVPISNHLYFYWYRQILGQKVEFLVSFYNNEISEKSEIFDDQFSVERPDGSNFTLKIRSTKLEDSAMYFCASSEGTGGEQYFGPGTRLTVT.

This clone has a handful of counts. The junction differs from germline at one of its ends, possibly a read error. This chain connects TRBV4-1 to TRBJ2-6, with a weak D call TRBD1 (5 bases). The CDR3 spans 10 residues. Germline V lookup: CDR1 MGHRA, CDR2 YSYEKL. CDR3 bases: TGCGCCAGCAGCCAAGAACAGGTAGCTTTC. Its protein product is CASSQEQVAF.

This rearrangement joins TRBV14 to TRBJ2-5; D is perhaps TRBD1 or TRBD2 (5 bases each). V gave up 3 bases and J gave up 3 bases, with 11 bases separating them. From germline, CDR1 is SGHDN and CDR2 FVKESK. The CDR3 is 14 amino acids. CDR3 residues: CASSHLGAKETQYF. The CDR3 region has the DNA TGTGCCAGCAGCCATCTCGGGGCCAAAGAGACCCAGTACTTC.

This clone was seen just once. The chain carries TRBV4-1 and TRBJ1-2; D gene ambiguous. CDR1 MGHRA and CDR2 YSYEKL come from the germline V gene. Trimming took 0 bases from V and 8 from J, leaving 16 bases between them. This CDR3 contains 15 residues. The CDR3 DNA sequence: TGCGCCAGCAGCCAAGATCGCCAGTTGGTAGTGGGCTACACCTTC. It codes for CASSQDRQLVVGYTF.

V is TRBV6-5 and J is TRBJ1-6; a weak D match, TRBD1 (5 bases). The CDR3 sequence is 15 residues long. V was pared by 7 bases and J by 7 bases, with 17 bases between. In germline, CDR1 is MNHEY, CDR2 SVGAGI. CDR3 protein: CASTPGLLFNSPLHF. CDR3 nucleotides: TGTGCCAGCACCCCGGGACTGCTCTTCAATTCACCCCTCCACTTT.

The CDR3 nucleotides are TGTGCCAGCAGTTTTGAGTTTTCCTACGAGCAGTACTTC. Protein product: CASSFEFSYEQYF. The gene calls are TRBV28 and TRBJ2-7; D not certain. The CDR3 has 13 residues. Germline CDR1 and CDR2: MDHEN and SYDVKM. Trimming pared 3 bases from V and 1 base from J, leaving 7 bases between.

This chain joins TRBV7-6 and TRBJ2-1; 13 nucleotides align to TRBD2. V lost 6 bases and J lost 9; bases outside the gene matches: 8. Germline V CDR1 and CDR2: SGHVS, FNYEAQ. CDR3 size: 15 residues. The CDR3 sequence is CASSHETSGGLEQFF. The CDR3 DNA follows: TGTGCCAGCAGTCATGAGACTAGCGGGGGGCTTGAGCAGTTCTTC.

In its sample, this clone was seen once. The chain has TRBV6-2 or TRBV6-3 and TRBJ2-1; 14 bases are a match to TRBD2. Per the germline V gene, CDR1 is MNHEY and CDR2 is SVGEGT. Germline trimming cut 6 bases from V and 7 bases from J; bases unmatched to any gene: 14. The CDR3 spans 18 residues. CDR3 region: CASSRGLAGGPFMNEQFF. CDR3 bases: TGTGCCAGCAGCCGTGGACTAGCGGGGGGACCCTTTATGAATGAGCAGTTCTTC.

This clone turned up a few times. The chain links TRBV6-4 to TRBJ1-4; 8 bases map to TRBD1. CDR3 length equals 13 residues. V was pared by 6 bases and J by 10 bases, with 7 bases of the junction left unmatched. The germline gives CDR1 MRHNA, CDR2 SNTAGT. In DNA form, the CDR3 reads TGTGCCAGCAGGGAATCCACAGGGGGAAAACTGTTTTTT. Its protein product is CASRESTGGKLFF.

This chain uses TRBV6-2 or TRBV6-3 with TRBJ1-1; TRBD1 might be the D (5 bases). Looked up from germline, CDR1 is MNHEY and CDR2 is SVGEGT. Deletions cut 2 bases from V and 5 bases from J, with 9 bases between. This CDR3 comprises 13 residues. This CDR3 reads CASSYPGKTEAFF. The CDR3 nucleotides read TGTGCCAGCAGTTACCCAGGGAAGACTGAAGCTTTCTTT.

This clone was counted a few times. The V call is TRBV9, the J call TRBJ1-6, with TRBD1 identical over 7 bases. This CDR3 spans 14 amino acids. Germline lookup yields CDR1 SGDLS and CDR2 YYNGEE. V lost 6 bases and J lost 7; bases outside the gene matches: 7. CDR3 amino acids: CASNRGGSNSPLHF. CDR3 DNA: TGTGCCAGCAATAGAGGGGGCTCGAATTCACCCCTCCACTTT.

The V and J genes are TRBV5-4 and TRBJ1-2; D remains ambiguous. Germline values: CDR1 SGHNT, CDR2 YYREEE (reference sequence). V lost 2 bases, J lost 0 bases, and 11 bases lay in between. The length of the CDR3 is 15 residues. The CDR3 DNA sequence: TGTGCCAGCAGCTTTAACGCCCGAGCTAACTATGGCTACACCTTC. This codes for CASSFNARANYGYTF.

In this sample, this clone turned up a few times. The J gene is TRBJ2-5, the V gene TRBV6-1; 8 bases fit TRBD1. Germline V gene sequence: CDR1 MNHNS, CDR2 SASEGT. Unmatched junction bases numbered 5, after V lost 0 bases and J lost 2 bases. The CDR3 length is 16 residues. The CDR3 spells CASSEALGTGQETQYF. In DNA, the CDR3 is TGTGCCAGCAGTGAAGCGCTTGGGACAGGTCAAGAGACCCAGTACTTC.

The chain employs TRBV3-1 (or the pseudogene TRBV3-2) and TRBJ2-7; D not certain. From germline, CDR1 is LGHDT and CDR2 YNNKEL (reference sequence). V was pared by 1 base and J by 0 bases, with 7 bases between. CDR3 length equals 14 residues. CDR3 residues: CASSQATTSYEQYF. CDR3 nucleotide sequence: TGTGCCAGCAGCCAAGCCACGACCTCCTACGAGCAGTACTTC.

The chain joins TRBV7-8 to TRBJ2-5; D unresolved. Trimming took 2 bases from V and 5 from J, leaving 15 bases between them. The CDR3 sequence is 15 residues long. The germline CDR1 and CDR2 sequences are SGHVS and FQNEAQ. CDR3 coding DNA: TGTGCCAGCAGCTTAATGGCAGGCCCAAGGGAGACCCAGTACTTC. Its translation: CASSLMAGPRETQYF.

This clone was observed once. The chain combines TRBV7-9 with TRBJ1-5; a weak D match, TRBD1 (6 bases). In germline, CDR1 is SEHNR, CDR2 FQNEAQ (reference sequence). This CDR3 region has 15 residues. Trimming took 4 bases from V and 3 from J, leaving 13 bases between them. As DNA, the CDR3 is TGTGCCAGCAGCTACTCAGGGGAGGCCAATCAGCCCCAGCATTTT. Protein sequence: CASSYSGEANQPQHF. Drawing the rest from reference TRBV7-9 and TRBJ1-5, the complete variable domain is DTGVSQNPRHKITKRGQNVTFRCDPISEHNRLYWYRQTLGQGPEFLTYFQNEAQLEKSRLLSDRFSAERPKGSFSTLEIQRTEQGDSAMYLCASSYSGEANQPQHFGDGTRLSIL.

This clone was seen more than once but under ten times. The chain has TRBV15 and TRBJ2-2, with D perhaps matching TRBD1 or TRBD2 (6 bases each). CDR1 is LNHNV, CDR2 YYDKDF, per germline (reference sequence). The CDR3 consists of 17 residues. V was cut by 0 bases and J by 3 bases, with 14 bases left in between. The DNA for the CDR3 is TGTGCCACCAGCAGAGATCATCGGGGGCAGGACACCGGGGAGCTGTTTTTT. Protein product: CATSRDHRGQDTGELFF.

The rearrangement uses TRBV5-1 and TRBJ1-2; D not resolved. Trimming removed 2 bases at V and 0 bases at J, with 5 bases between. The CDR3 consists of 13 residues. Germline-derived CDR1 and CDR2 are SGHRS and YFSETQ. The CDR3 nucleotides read TGCGCCAGCAGCTTCGGATCTAACTATGGCTACACCTTC. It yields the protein CASSFGSNYGYTF.

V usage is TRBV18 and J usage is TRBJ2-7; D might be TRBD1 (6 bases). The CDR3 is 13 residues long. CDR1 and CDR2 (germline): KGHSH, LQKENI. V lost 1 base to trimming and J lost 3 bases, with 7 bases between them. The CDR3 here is CASSPRQVYEQYF. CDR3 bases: TGTGCCAGCTCACCACGACAGGTCTACGAGCAGTACTTC.

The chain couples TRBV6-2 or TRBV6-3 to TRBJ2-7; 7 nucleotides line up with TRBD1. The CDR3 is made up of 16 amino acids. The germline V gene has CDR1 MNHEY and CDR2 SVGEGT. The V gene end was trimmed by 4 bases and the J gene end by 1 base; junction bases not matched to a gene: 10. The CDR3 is CASSFPTGILSYEQYF. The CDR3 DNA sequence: TGTGCCAGCAGTTTCCCGACAGGGATACTTTCCTACGAGCAGTACTTC.

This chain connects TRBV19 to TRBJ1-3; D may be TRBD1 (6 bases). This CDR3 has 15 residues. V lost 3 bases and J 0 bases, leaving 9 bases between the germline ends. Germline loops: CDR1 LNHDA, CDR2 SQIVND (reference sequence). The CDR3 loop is CASSIGDNSGNTIYF. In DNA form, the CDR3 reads TGTGCCAGTAGTATCGGGGACAACTCTGGAAACACCATATATTTT.

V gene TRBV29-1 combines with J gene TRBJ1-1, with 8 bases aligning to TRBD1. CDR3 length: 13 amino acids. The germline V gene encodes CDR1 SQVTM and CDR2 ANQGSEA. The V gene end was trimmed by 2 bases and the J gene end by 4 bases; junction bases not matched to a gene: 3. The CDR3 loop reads CSVEKTGVTEAFF. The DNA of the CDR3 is TGCAGCGTTGAAAAGACAGGGGTCACTGAAGCTTTCTTT.

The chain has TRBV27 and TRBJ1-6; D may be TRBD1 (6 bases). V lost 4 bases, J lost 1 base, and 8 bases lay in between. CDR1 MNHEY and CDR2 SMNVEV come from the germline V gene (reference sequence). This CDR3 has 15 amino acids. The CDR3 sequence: CASSSRGSYNSPLHF. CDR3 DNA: TGTGCCAGCAGTTCCAGGGGATCCTATAATTCACCCCTCCACTTT.

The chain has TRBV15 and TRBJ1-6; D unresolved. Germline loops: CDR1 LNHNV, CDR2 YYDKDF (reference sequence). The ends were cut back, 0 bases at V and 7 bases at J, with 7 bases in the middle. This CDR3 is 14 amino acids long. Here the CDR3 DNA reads TGTGCCACCAGCAGAGATCAGGAGAATTCACCCCTCCACTTT. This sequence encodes CATSRDQENSPLHF.

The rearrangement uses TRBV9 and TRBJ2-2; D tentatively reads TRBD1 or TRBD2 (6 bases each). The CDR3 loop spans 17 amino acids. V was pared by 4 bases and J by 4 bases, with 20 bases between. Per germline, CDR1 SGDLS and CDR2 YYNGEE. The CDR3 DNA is TGTGCCAGCAGCACGAGGGGGGATCCCCTCATCACCGGGGAGCTGTTTTTT. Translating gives CASSTRGDPLITGELFF.

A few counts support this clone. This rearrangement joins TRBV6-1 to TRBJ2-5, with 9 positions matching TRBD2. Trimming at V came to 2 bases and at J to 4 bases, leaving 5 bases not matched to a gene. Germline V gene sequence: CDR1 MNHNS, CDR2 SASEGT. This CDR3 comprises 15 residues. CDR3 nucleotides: TGTGCCAGCAGTGAAAAGGCGGGGGGGCCAGAGACCCAGTACTTC. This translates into CASSEKAGGPETQYF.